Listed here is a single TCR beta chain. Antigen: not known. Donors were Caucasian adults residing in Nashville, Tennessee, USA. Division of CD4+ cells produced a CD45RA+ naive subset and a CD45RA-negative memory subset. The sample originates from a study of shared clonotypes between healthy human individuals. Whole-study findings and limits: Non-shared clonotypes showed lower generation probabilities than clonotypes common to all four donors. Few donors limited the genetic and exposure-history diversity represented.

Germline values: CDR1 LNHNV, CDR2 YYDKDF (reference sequence). This CDR3 has 15 amino acids. V lost 9 bases, J lost 2 bases, and 19 bases lay in between. Profiling relied on immunoSEQ multiplex PCR, and the TCRdb table lists in-frame clones only, not all of them. Of 1.6 million or so clones in the sample, roughly 95% were seen once. The clonotype comes from a man aged 30 to 45 in good health. The specimen sequenced was naive CD4+ T cells sorted from blood. The subset here: CD45RA+ positively selected. The V and J genes are TRBV15 and TRBJ2-5; D possibly corresponds to TRBD2 (5 bases). CDR3: CATSDIGSGQETQYF. The CDR3 DNA reads as TGTGCCACTTCCGATATAGGGAGCGGTCAAGAGACCCAGTACTTC.